This section outlines one T cell receptor beta chain sequence together with its context. Clones were read by immunoSEQ multiplex PCR, and TCRdb kept only the in-frame ones, dropping some. Here the sample spans 90,000 to 120,000 clones, 85% to 95% being singletons. The sample comes from a study of T cell changes during pregnancy in multiple sclerosis. Unmatched junction bases numbered 8, after V lost 4 bases and J lost 3 bases. The CDR3 extends over 16 amino acids. Germline V gene data show CDR1 as SGHNT and CDR2 as YYREEE (reference sequence). The TCR was taken from a female donor in good health, enrolled as a control in a pregnancy study. The rearrangement joins TRBV5-4 to TRBJ2-7; 12 bases align to TRBD2. The sequenced sample was peripheral blood, obtained in the third trimester of pregnancy. This CDR3 reads CASSPRTSGGFYEQYF. The CDR3 DNA follows: TGTGCCAGCAGCCCGAGAACTAGCGGGGGGTTCTACGAGCAGTACTTC.